Following are 2 T cell receptor beta chains from one sample sequenced in a study of blood T cell repertoires in COVID-19. Repertoires were generated with immunoSEQ multiplex PCR, while TCRdb's copy carries only in-frame clones and drops some. The data contain roughly 220,000 clones, around 86% of them singletons. Sequences were obtained from peripheral blood. These receptors were collected from a woman of 80 years or more with COVID-19, enrolled during active disease.

The chain recombines TRBV7-2 with TRBJ1-2, with unresolved D. Germline CDR1 is SGHTA and CDR2 is FQGNSA. V was shortened by 5 bases and J by 0 bases, with 13 bases between the two germline ends. The CDR3 is 15 residues long. The CDR3 nucleotides are TGTGCCAGCAGCCCCGGGGTTTTAGCTAACTATGGCTACACCTTC. The encoded protein is CASSPGVLANYGYTF.

V is TRBV10-2 and J is TRBJ1-2; TRBD1 matches 7 bases. This CDR3 has 15 residues. Losses at the gene ends were 7 bases for V and 4 bases for J; bases not matched to a gene: 12. CDR1 and CDR2 from the germline V gene are WSHSY and SAAADI. The chain's CDR3 is CASTPSGTVFYGYTF. In DNA form, the CDR3 reads TGCGCCAGCACTCCTTCCGGGACAGTCTTCTATGGCTACACCTTC.